The 19 T cell receptor beta chains below all came from one sample that was sequenced in a study of blood T cells in healthy people across ages. Together with a sample-barcoded 5' primer, a J-beta primer mix was included in a second PCR lasting roughly 6 to 12 cycles. TCRdb independently ran MiXCR on the 5' RACE reads; one entry per CDR3 protein. This sample has around 1.7 million distinct CDR3 sequences, with roughly 27% found just once. Sequenced material: blood. The receptors shown here come from a woman aged 25-40 years in good health.

The genes are TRBV5-1 and TRBJ1-1; 10 nucleotides line up with TRBD1. V shed 4 bases, J shed 4 bases, and the junction held 4 bases outside the gene matches. In germline, CDR1 is SGHRS, CDR2 YFSETQ. The length of the CDR3 is 14 residues. The DNA of the CDR3 is TGCGCCAGCAGCGATGGGACAGGGGTCACTGAAGCTTTCTTT. It specifies CASSDGTGVTEAFF.

This clonotype occurred a few times. The chain has TRBV20-1 and TRBJ2-1, with D hard to call. Germline CDR1 is DFQATT and CDR2 is SNEGSKA (reference sequence). This CDR3 has 13 amino acids. Trimming pared 0 bases from V and 5 bases from J, leaving 8 bases between. CDR3 in amino acids: CSARDGVNNEQFF. CDR3 nucleotide sequence: TGCAGTGCTAGAGATGGGGTCAACAATGAGCAGTTCTTC.

This clonotype was seen a handful of times. V is TRBV28 and J is TRBJ2-4; 9 nucleotides align to TRBD2. The CDR3 is 15 residues long. Trimming took 2 bases from V and 2 from J; bases not matched to a gene: 1. Germline loops: CDR1 MDHEN, CDR2 SYDVKM. The CDR3 here is CASSLAGGPKNIQYF. CDR3 coding DNA: TGTGCCAGCAGTTTAGCGGGGGGGCCCAAAAACATTCAGTACTTC.

This clonotype was seen repeatedly, ten times or more. This sequence joins TRBV20-1 and TRBJ2-5; 8 nucleotides match TRBD1. This CDR3 has 12 amino acids. V lost 5 bases to trimming and J lost 2 bases; unmatched junction nucleotides: 1. Germline values: CDR1 DFQATT, CDR2 SNEGSKA (reference sequence). The DNA of the CDR3 is TGCAGTGCTCGGACAGGGCAAGAGACCCAGTACTTC. Its protein is CSARTGQETQYF.

This clonotype was recorded many times. The rearrangement joins TRBV29-1 to TRBJ2-7, with D hard to call. Germline CDR1 and CDR2: SQVTM and ANQGSEA. V dropped 4 bases and J dropped 0 bases, with 16 bases sitting between them. The CDR3 has 15 amino acids. CDR3 loop: CSVGKGRSSSYEQYF. CDR3 sequence (DNA): TGCAGCGTTGGGAAGGGTAGATCATCCTCCTACGAGCAGTACTTC.

This clonotype occurred many times. This chain joins TRBV4-1 and TRBJ1-5; 8 positions match TRBD1. Germline lookup yields CDR1 MGHRA and CDR2 YSYEKL. Losses at the gene ends were 1 base for V and 6 bases for J; bases not matched to a gene: 8. The CDR3 is 16 amino acids. The CDR3 nucleotides are TGCGCCAGCAGCCAAGGTCTCAGGGGGCACGGTCAGCCCCAGCATTTT. Its translation is CASSQGLRGHGQPQHF.

This clonotype was observed at least ten times. The rearrangement links TRBV20-1 to TRBJ2-1, with 11 bases identical to TRBD2. The V gene's germline CDR1 is DFQATT and CDR2 SNEGSKA (reference sequence). The V segment lost 6 bases and the J segment 7 bases; nucleotides outside the gene matches: 8. The CDR3 contains 14 residues. Here the CDR3 reads CSAQLAGEANEQFF. CDR3 nucleotide sequence: TGCAGTGCCCAACTAGCGGGAGAGGCGAATGAGCAGTTCTTC.

V gene TRBV4-2 combines with J gene TRBJ2-1; 7 nucleotides align to TRBD1. This CDR3 has 15 amino acids. J gave up 7 bases and V 5 bases, and 11 bases lay outside the gene matches. The V gene's germline CDR1 is LGHNA and CDR2 YNFKEQ. Here the CDR3 DNA reads TGTGCCAGCAGCGGAGACAGGGCCCTGTGGAATGAGCAGTTCTTC. It translates to CASSGDRALWNEQFF.

The V gene is TRBV20-1, the J gene TRBJ2-5; tentative D call: TRBD2 (7 bases). CDR3 length: 15 amino acids. V was cut by 5 bases and J by 2 bases, with 18 bases left in between. CDR1 and CDR2 from the germline V gene are DFQATT and SNEGSKA (reference sequence). This CDR3 reads CSARVGGGRQETQYF. The CDR3 nucleotides are TGCAGTGCTCGAGTAGGCGGGGGCCGTCAAGAGACCCAGTACTTC.

This clonotype was seen a few times. V and J are TRBV7-2 and TRBJ2-1; possibly TRBD1 or TRBD2 for D (5 bases each). The germline V and J ends were trimmed by 1 base and 10 bases, with 17 bases remaining between them. CDR1 and CDR2 from the germline V gene are SGHTA and FQGNSA. The CDR3 is 15 amino acids. This CDR3 reads CASSLEHWDPREQFF. The CDR3 DNA sequence: TGTGCCAGCAGCTTAGAGCACTGGGACCCCCGGGAGCAGTTCTTC.

This clonotype has more than one count but fewer than ten. The V call is TRBV7-2, the J call TRBJ2-1, with TRBD1 matching 7 bases. Trimming removed 0 bases from V and 10 bases from J; junction bases left unmatched: 3. CDR1 is SGHTA, CDR2 FQGNSA, per germline. The CDR3 loop spans 13 amino acids. The CDR3 nucleotides read TGTGCCAGCAGCTTAGCCTCGACAGGGGAGCAGTTCTTC. Translated, it gives CASSLASTGEQFF.

The genes are TRBV5-1 and TRBJ2-1, with 11 bases that match TRBD2. The CDR3 has 15 residues. In germline, CDR1 is SGHRS, CDR2 YFSETQ. Trimming at V came to 4 bases and at J to 7 bases, leaving 7 bases not matched to a gene. CDR3 protein: CASSEGLAEINEQFF. The CDR3 DNA is TGCGCCAGCAGCGAGGGACTAGCGGAGATTAATGAGCAGTTCTTC.

A few counts support this clonotype. A single base separates this from a much larger clone, so it may be a read error. The chain is built from TRBV7-2 and TRBJ2-1; D is undetermined. Germline CDR1 SGHTA, CDR2 FQGNSA. V lost 3 bases to trimming and J lost 6 bases, with 12 bases between them. The CDR3 totals 14 residues. CDR3 residues: CASSLRNMGNEQFF. CDR3 in DNA: TGTGCCAGCAGCTTGAGGAACATGGGCAATGAGCAGTTCTTC.

This clonotype was seen at least ten times. The chain combines TRBV6-2 or TRBV6-3 with TRBJ2-4; TRBD2 agrees at 12 bases. The V gene end was trimmed by 8 bases and the J gene end by 4 bases; junction bases not matched to a gene: 12. CDR1 MNHEY and CDR2 SVGEGT come from the germline V gene. The CDR3 loop spans 17 amino acids. The CDR3 sequence: CASALLAGGKIKNIQYF. The DNA of the CDR3 is TGTGCCAGCGCCCTGCTAGCGGGAGGGAAGATTAAAAACATTCAGTACTTC.

The chain carries TRBV5-1 and TRBJ2-7, with 7 bases aligning to TRBD2. This CDR3 comprises 13 residues. Germline CDR1 is SGHRS and CDR2 is YFSETQ. V trimming: 3 bases; J trimming: 5 bases; junction bases outside the gene matches: 5. This CDR3 reads CASSYGGSHEQYF. For the CDR3, the DNA is TGCGCCAGCAGCTACGGGGGGTCCCACGAGCAGTACTTC. Full variable domain (outside the CDR3, taken from reference TRBV5-1 and TRBJ2-7): KAGVTQTPRYLIKTRGQQVTLSCSPISGHRSVSWYQQTPGQGLQFLFEYFSETQRNKGNFPGRFSGRQFSNSRSEMNVSTLELGDSALYLCASSYGGSHEQYFGPGTRLTVT.

This clonotype has at least ten counts. The rearrangement links TRBV19 to TRBJ2-7; D is possibly TRBD1 (6 bases). The CDR3 covers 13 residues. V was trimmed by 6 bases and J by 1 base, leaving 10 bases between them. Looked up from germline, CDR1 is LNHDA and CDR2 is SQIVND (reference sequence). CDR3: CASRGHKSYEQYF. DNA of the CDR3: TGTGCCAGTAGGGGACACAAGTCCTACGAGCAGTACTTC. Full variable domain (rest looked up from reference TRBV19 and TRBJ2-7): DGGITQSPKYLFRKEGQNVTLSCEQNLNHDAMYWYRQDPGQGLRLIYYSQIVNDFQKGDIAEGYSVSREKKESFPLTVTSAQKNPTAFYLCASRGHKSYEQYFGPGTRLTVT.

There are many counts of this clonotype. The chain uses TRBV6-1 and TRBJ2-1; D is uncertain. Trimming cost V 6 bases and J 7 bases, with 13 bases left between them. Germline V gene data show CDR1 as MNHNS and CDR2 as SASEGT. The CDR3 totals 13 residues. CDR3 loop: CASRLGPVNEQFF. The DNA of the CDR3 is TGTGCCAGCAGGCTCGGACCGGTAAATGAGCAGTTCTTC.

This clonotype was counted at least ten times. The chain uses TRBV5-1 and TRBJ2-7; D unresolved. Germline V CDR1 and CDR2: SGHRS, YFSETQ. The germline V and J ends were trimmed by 2 bases and 0 bases, with 9 bases remaining between them. The CDR3 loop spans 14 amino acids. This CDR3 is CASSFTAYSYEQYF. In DNA, the CDR3 is TGCGCCAGCAGCTTTACAGCCTACTCCTACGAGCAGTACTTC. Full variable domain (missing parts from reference TRBV5-1 and TRBJ2-7): KAGVTQTPRYLIKTRGQQVTLSCSPISGHRSVSWYQQTPGQGLQFLFEYFSETQRNKGNFPGRFSGRQFSNSRSEMNVSTLELGDSALYLCASSFTAYSYEQYFGPGTRLTVT.

This clonotype was seen a handful of times. The gene calls are TRBV29-1 and TRBJ2-3; 8 bases fit TRBD1. The CDR3 sequence is 13 residues long. Germline V gene sequence: CDR1 SQVTM, CDR2 ANQGSEA. Unmatched junction bases numbered 4, after V lost 5 bases and J lost 3 bases. This CDR3 is CSVPGQATDTQYF. DNA of the CDR3: TGCAGCGTTCCGGGACAGGCTACAGATACGCAGTATTTT.